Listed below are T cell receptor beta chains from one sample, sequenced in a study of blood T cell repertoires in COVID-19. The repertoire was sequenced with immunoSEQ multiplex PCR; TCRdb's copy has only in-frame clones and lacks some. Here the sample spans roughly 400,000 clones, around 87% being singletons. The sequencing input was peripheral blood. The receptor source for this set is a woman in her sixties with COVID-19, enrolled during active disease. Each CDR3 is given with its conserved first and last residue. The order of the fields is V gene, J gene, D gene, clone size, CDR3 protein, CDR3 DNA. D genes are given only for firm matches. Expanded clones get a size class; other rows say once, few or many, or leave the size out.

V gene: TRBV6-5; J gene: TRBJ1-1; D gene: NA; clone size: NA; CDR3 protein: CASNRGNTEAFF; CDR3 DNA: TGTGCCAGCAATCGAGGTAACACTGAAGCTTTCTTT
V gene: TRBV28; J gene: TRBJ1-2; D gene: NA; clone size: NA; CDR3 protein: CASSHSLGGATNGDGYTF; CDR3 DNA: TGTGCCAGCAGTCACTCCCTCGGTGGGGCTACGAACGGTGATGGCTACACCTTC
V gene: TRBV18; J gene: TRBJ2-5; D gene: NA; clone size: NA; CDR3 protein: CASSPIEVQETQYF; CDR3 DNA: TGTGCCAGCTCACCAATAGAGGTCCAAGAGACCCAGTACTTC
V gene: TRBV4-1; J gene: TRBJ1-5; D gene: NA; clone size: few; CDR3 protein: CASSQDKGNLGNQPQHF; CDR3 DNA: TGCGCCAGCAGCCAAGATAAGGGGAACCTGGGGAATCAGCCCCAGCATTTT
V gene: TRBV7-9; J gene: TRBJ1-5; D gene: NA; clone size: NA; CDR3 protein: CASTDATGGNQPQHF; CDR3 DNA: TGTGCCAGCACCGATGCTACCGGCGGGAATCAGCCCCAGCATTTT
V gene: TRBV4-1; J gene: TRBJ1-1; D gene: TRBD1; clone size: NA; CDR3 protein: CASSIQSGTALFRGTEAFF; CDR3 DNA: TGCGCCAGCAGCATACAATCCGGGACAGCGCTCTTTCGAGGTACTGAAGCTTTCTTT
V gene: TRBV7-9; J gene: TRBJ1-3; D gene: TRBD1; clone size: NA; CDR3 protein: CASSAGQDGRNTIYF; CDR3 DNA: TGTGCCAGCAGCGCGGGACAGGATGGGAGAAACACCATATATTTT
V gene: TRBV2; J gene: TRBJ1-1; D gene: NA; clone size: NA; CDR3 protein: CASSDQLMNTEAFF; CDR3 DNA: TGTGCCAGCAGTGACCAACTGATGAACACTGAAGCTTTCTTT
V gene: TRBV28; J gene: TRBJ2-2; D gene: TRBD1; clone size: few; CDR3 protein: CASSWDRLNTGELFF; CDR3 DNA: TGTGCCAGCAGTTGGGACAGACTGAACACCGGGGAGCTGTTTTTT
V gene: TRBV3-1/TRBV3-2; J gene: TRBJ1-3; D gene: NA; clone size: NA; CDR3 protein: CASRPTGRFSSGNTIYF; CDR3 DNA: TGTGCCAGCAGACCTACAGGGCGCTTTAGCTCTGGAAACACCATATATTTT
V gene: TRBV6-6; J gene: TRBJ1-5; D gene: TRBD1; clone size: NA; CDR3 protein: CASIGQGAGNQPQHF; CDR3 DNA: TGTGCCAGCATCGGACAGGGGGCCGGCAATCAGCCCCAGCATTTT
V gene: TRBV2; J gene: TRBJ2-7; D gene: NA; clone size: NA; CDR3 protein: CASSEVGKQYF; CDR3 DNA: TGTGCCAGCAGTGAAGTCGGGAAGCAGTACTTC
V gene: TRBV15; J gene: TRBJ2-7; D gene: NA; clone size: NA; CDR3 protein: CATSRDPTGSYEQYF; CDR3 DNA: TGTGCCACCAGCAGAGATCCGACAGGCTCCTACGAGCAGTACTTC
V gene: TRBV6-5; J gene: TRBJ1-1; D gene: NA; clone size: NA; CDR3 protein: CATRQPLDAFF; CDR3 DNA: TGTGCCACCAGACAGCCCCTTGATGCTTTCTTT
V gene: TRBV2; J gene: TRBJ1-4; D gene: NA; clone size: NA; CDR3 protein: CASSEAARGRKSTNEKLFF; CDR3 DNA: TGTGCCAGCAGTGAAGCTGCGCGGGGACGGAAATCAACTAATGAAAAACTGTTTTTT
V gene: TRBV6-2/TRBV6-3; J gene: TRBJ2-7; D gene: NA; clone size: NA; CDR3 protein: CASSYSGRGQGAGVPYEQYF; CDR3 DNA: TGTGCCAGCAGTTACTCTGGTCGGGGTCAGGGAGCAGGGGTCCCCTACGAGCAGTACTTC
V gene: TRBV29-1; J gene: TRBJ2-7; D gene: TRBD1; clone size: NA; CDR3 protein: CSVVGTARHEQYF; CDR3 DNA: TGCAGCGTTGTAGGGACAGCGAGGCACGAGCAGTACTTC
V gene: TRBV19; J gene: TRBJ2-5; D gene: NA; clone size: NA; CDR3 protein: CASSAGKGGSETQYF; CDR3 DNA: TGTGCCAGTAGCGCCGGTAAAGGAGGGTCAGAGACCCAGTACTTC
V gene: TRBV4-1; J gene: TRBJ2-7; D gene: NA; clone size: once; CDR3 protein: CASSQGGASYEQYF; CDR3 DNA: TGCGCCAGCAGCCAGGGGGGGGCATCCTACGAGCAGTACTTC
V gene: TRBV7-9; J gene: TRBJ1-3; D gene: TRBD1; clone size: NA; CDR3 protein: CASGTGTRNTIYF; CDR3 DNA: TGTGCCAGCGGGACAGGGACGAGAAACACCATATATTTT
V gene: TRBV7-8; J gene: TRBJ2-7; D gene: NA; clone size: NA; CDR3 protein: CASSLEAGNLYEQYF; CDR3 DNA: TGTGCCAGCAGCTTAGAAGCCGGGAATTTGTACGAGCAGTACTTC
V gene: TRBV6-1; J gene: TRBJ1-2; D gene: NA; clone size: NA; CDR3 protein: CASSEVAPYGYTF; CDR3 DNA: TGTGCCAGCAGTGAAGTGGCACCCTATGGCTACACCTTC
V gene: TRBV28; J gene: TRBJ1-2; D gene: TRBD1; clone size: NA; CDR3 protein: CASRGPDRGYGYTF; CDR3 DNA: TGTGCCAGCAGGGGGCCGGACAGGGGGTATGGCTACACCTTC
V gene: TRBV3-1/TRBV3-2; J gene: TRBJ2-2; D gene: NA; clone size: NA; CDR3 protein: CASSHSGKVAGELFF; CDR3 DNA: TGTGCCAGCAGCCACTCGGGGAAGGTGGCCGGGGAGCTGTTTTTT
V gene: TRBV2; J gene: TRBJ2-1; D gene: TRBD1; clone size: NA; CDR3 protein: CASSLDRGVYNEQFF; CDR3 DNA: TGTGCCAGCAGTCTCGACAGGGGGGTCTACAATGAGCAGTTCTTC
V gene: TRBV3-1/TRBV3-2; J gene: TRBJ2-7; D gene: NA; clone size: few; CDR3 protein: CASSQGQGNEQYF; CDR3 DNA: TGTGCCAGCAGCCAAGGGCAGGGAAACGAGCAGTACTTC
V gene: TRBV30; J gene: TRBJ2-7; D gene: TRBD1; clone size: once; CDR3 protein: CAWTRDRVHEQYF; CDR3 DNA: TGTGCCTGGACCCGGGACAGGGTGCACGAGCAGTACTTC
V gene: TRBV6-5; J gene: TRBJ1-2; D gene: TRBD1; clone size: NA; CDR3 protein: CASSRTGGGKGYTF; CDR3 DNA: TGTGCCAGCAGTCGTACAGGGGGCGGAAAGGGCTACACCTTC
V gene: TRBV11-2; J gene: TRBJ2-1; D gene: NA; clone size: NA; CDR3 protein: CASSFSVSSYNEQFF; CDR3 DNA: TGTGCCAGCAGCTTTTCAGTAAGCTCCTACAATGAGCAGTTCTTC
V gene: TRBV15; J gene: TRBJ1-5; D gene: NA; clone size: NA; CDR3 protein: CATSRARAGGNQPQHF; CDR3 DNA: TGTGCCACCAGCAGAGCCAGGGCCGGTGGTAATCAGCCCCAGCATTTT
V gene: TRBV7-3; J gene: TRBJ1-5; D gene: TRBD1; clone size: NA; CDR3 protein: CASSSGTGGNQPQHF; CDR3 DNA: TGTGCCAGCAGCTCTGGGACAGGGGGCAATCAGCCCCAGCATTTT
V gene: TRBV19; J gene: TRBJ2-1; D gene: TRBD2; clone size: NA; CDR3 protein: CASRRGDPFSYNEQFF; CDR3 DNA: TGTGCCAGTAGACGGGGGGACCCTTTCTCCTACAATGAGCAGTTCTTC
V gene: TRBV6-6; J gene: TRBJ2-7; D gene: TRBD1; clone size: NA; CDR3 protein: CASSQTGQGISYEQYF; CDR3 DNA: TGTGCCAGCAGTCAAACTGGACAGGGGATAAGCTACGAGCAGTACTTC
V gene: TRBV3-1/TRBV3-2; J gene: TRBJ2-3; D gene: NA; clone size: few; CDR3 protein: CASSPLRAGSPLDTQYF; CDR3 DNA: TGTGCCAGCAGCCCGCTAAGGGCAGGGTCCCCCTTGGATACGCAGTATTTT
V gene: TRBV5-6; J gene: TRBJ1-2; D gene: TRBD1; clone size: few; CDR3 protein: CASSLWDRGRYGYTF; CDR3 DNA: TGTGCCAGCAGCTTATGGGACAGGGGTCGCTATGGCTACACCTTC
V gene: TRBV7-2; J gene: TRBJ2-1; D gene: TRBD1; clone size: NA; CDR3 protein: CASSLQGAGEQFF; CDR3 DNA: TGTGCCAGCAGCTTACAGGGGGCGGGTGAGCAGTTCTTC
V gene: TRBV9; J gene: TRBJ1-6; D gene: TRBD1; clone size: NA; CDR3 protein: CASNRWGQRNSPLHF; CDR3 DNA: TGTGCCAGCAATAGGTGGGGACAGCGAAATTCACCCCTCCACTTT
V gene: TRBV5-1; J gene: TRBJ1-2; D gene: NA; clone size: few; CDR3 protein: CASSDTTVGGYTF; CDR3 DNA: TGCGCCAGCAGCGACACCACCGTGGGTGGCTACACCTTC
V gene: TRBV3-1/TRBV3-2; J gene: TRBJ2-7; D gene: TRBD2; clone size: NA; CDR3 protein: CASSDGLARAEYF; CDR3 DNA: TGTGCCAGCAGCGACGGACTAGCCAGGGCGGAGTACTTC
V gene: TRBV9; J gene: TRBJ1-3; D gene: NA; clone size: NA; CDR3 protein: CASSPRGIRNTIYF; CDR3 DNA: TGTGCCAGCAGCCCGAGGGGGATAAGAAACACCATATATTTT
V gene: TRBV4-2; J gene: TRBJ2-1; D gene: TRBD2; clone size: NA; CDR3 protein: CASSQDFQGGFNEQFF; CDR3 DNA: TGTGCCAGCAGCCAAGATTTTCAGGGAGGGTTCAATGAGCAGTTCTTC
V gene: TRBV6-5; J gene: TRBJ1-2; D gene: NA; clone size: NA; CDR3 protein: CASSFSREERNYGYTF; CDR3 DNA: TGTGCCAGCAGTTTCTCTCGAGAAGAGCGTAACTATGGCTACACCTTC
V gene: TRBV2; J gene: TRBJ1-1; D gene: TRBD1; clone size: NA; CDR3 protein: CASTLGQGITEAFF; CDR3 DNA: TGTGCCAGCACCCTAGGACAGGGAATCACTGAAGCTTTCTTT